Listed below are T cell receptor beta chains from one sample, sequenced in a study of cytomegalovirus exposure and HLA in healthy donors. Sequencing used immunoSEQ multiplex PCR; TCRdb keeps in-frame clones, though not all of them. The sample yields roughly 130,000 clones, about 83% seen once. Material for sequencing was PBMCs. Receptor source: a girl aged 2 to 10 in good health and CMV-seronegative. Each CDR3 is given with its conserved first and last residue. Each record gives: J gene, V gene, D gene, clone size, CDR3 DNA, CDR3 protein. D genes are given only for firm matches. The size of a clone is reported for some rows only, either as once, few or many, or as a class for expanded clones.

>TRBJ2-6|TRBV2|TRBD1|-
TGTGCCAGCAGTGGGCGGACAGGGGGCGAAACCTCTGGGGCCAACGTCCTGACTTTC
CASSGRTGGETSGANVLTF
>TRBJ2-7|TRBV27|-|few
TGTGCCAGCAGTTTACCCCCATTCTACGAGCAGTACTTC
CASSLPPFYEQYF
>TRBJ2-3|TRBV5-4|TRBD1|-
TGTGCCAGCAGCCCACAGGGGGATACGCAGTATTTT
CASSPQGDTQYF
>TRBJ1-2|TRBV6-5|-|-
TGTGCCAGCAGTAGCCCGGTTGGCTACACCTTC
CASSSPVGYTF
>TRBJ1-2|TRBV30|-|-
TGTGCCTGGAGAACCGGCTATGGCTACACCTTC
CAWRTGYGYTF
>TRBJ2-2|TRBV5-1|TRBD2|-
TGCGCCAGCAGCTTGGGGCTAGCGGGCACCGGGGAGCTGTTTTTT
CASSLGLAGTGELFF
>TRBJ2-2|TRBV2|TRBD2|few
TGTGCCAGCCGAGGGGGGCGGGAGGTCGGGGAGCTGTTTTTT
CASRGGREVGELFF
>TRBJ1-1|TRBV5-1|TRBD1|-
TGCGCCAGCAGCTTCTCCTACAACAGGGGGCGCGGGAACACTGAAGCTTTCTTT
CASSFSYNRGRGNTEAFF
>TRBJ2-1|TRBV7-9|TRBD1|once
TGTGCCAGCAGCGCAAGGCAGGGGGCTAGCATCACCTACAATGAGCAGTTCTTC
CASSARQGASITYNEQFF
>TRBJ2-1|TRBV27|-|-
TGTGCCATCGCTGCGAGGACAGACAATGAGCAGTTCTTC
CAIAARTDNEQFF
>TRBJ2-3|TRBV2|-|-
TGTGCCAGCAGTGAATCGAGGCGGGGGCACACAGATACGCAGTATTTT
CASSESRRGHTDTQYF
>TRBJ2-4|TRBV5-1|TRBD2|-
TGCGCCAGCAGTCCGGGACTAGACGCAGCCAAAAACATTCAGTACTTC
CASSPGLDAAKNIQYF
>TRBJ2-1|TRBV19|-|-
TGTGCCACTCACCCCAGGGGCTACAATGAGCAGTTCTTC
CATHPRGYNEQFF
>TRBJ2-3|TRBV27|-|-
TGTGCCAGCAGTTCAAACACAGATACGCAGTATTTT
CASSSNTDTQYF
>TRBJ2-7|TRBV5-4|TRBD2|-
TGTGCCAGCAGCTCCGGGACTAGCGGGAGTGCTACGTACGAGCAGTACTTC
CASSSGTSGSATYEQYF
>TRBJ2-5|TRBV4-3|-|-
TGCGCCAGCAGCCAAGATTCGGCAGGGCGGTTTAAAGAGACCCAGTACTTC
CASSQDSAGRFKETQYF
>TRBJ2-7|TRBV5-1|-|-
TGCGCCAGCAGTTCAGGGTCCTACGAGCAGTACTTC
CASSSGSYEQYF
>TRBJ2-2|TRBV11-3|TRBD2|-
TGTGCCAGCAGCTTAGTCGGTCGGCTAGCGGGGGCCGCGAACACCGGGGAGCTGTTTTTT
CASSLVGRLAGAANTGELFF